This T cell receptor (beta chain) was retrieved from a study of OX40 agonist ivuxolimab in advanced cancers. As for the study in general: Three patients got partial responses; one had hepatocellular carcinoma and two had cutaneous melanoma.

There are 18 residues in the CDR3. The germline V gene encodes CDR1 LGHNA and CDR2 YNFKEQ. Trimming shortened V by 1 base and J by 0 bases, and 15 bases separated the two germline ends. The repertoire was sequenced with immunoSEQ multiplex PCR; TCRdb's copy has only in-frame clones and lacks some. In the table there are roughly 100,000 clones, 84% of which are singletons. Whole-study results and caveats: Nonresponders, in some cases, also had low normalized T-cell clonal expansion. Among T cells, CD8+ cells averaged more expanded clones than CD4+ cells.

About this clone itself: Antigen: not known.

The starting material was CD4+ or CD8+ T cells sorted from blood, obtained in a trial of the OX40 agonist ivuxolimab. The rearrangement joins TRBV4-2 to TRBJ2-2, with TRBD2 as a possible D gene (6 bases). The sequence was collected from an adult with an advanced solid tumor such as melanoma, head and neck, liver or kidney cancer. This CDR3 is CASSQASVRRSNTGELFF. The CDR3 nucleotides read TGTGCCAGCAGCCAAGCTAGCGTACGGAGATCGAACACCGGGGAGCTGTTTTTT.